Following are 21 T cell receptor beta chains from one sample sequenced in a study of cytomegalovirus exposure and HLA in healthy donors. PCR amplification relied on 60 Vbeta primers (plus 13 Jbeta primers). Sequencing used immunoSEQ multiplex PCR; TCRdb keeps in-frame clones, though not all of them. This table has 150,000 to 250,000 clones, roughly 79% appearing once. The sample consisted of PBMCs. The receptors shown here come from a man aged 30-40 years in good health and CMV-seronegative.

This chain connects TRBV10-3 to TRBJ1-5, with D possibly matching TRBD1 (5 bases). CDR3 length: 13 residues. V was clipped by 5 bases and J by 3 bases, with 8 bases between them. Germline V gives CDR1 ENHRY, CDR2 SYGVKD. For the CDR3, the DNA is TGTGCCATCAGTCAGGGTCCCAATCAGCCCCAGCATTTT. Amino acid sequence: CAISQGPNQPQHF.

The gene calls are TRBV6-1 and TRBJ1-5; tentative D call: TRBD1 (6 bases). This CDR3 comprises 14 residues. The germline V gene encodes CDR1 MNHNS and CDR2 SASEGT. V was shortened by 8 bases and J by 1 base, with 12 bases between the two germline ends. This chain's CDR3 is CASDKGVSNQPQHF. DNA for the CDR3: TGTGCCAGCGATAAGGGGGTGAGCAATCAGCCCCAGCATTTT.

This clone was counted a single time. The rearrangement links TRBV11-2 to TRBJ2-5, with D possibly TRBD2 on 6 matching bases. The CDR3 is 14 amino acids. The ends were cut back, 5 bases at V and 4 bases at J, with 14 bases in the middle. The germline V gene has CDR1 SGHAT and CDR2 FQNNGV. The DNA of the CDR3 is TGTGCCAGCAGCCCTACAGCGGGTGGAGAGACCCAGTACTTC. Its protein is CASSPTAGGETQYF.

The J gene is TRBJ2-1, the V gene TRBV29-1; 8 bases agree with TRBD2. After removal of 7 bases from V and 4 bases from J, the junction contained 3 bases not matched to a gene. This CDR3 contains 12 residues. Germline CDR1 SQVTM, CDR2 ANQGSEA. The CDR3 here is CSDGTSYNEQFF. CDR3 coding DNA: TGCAGCGATGGGACTAGTTACAATGAGCAGTTCTTC.

The rearrangement joins TRBV5-1 to TRBJ2-3, with unresolved D. The CDR3 covers 15 residues. V was trimmed by 1 base and J by 2 bases, leaving 11 bases between them. Germline assignment: CDR1 SGHRS and CDR2 YFSETQ. The CDR3 DNA reads as TGCGCCAGCAGCTTGACTCAACCGTACACAGATACGCAGTATTTT. Protein: CASSLTQPYTDTQYF.

This clone appeared once. The V call is TRBV11-2, the J call TRBJ2-7; 16 bases align to TRBD2. Per germline, CDR1 SGHAT and CDR2 FQNNGV. The V gene end was trimmed by 4 bases and the J gene end by 2 bases; junction bases not matched to a gene: 2. The CDR3 has 16 amino acids. The chain's CDR3 is CASSSGLAGGPYEQYF. The CDR3 DNA is TGTGCCAGCAGCTCGGGACTAGCGGGAGGGCCCTACGAGCAGTACTTC.

The chain combines TRBV5-1 with TRBJ2-3; possible D gene TRBD1, 6 bases. The CDR3 has 15 amino acids. Trimming removed 0 bases at V and 5 bases at J, with 13 bases between. The germline V gene encodes CDR1 SGHRS and CDR2 YFSETQ. CDR3 bases: TGCGCCAGCAGCTTGGGGAAACTAGGGGGAGATACGCAGTATTTT. It codes for CASSLGKLGGDTQYF.

The V and J genes are TRBV6-1 and TRBJ1-2; the D gene is possibly TRBD1 (5 bases). The V end was cut by 2 bases, the J end by 3 bases, with 22 bases between. The CDR3 covers 18 residues. Germline V gene sequence: CDR1 MNHNS, CDR2 SASEGT. CDR3 in amino acids: CASSEIGRASSTDYGYTF. The CDR3 coding sequence is TGTGCCAGCAGTGAAATTGGCAGGGCGTCGAGTACTGACTATGGCTACACCTTC.

This clone has only a few counts. This rearrangement joins TRBV25-1 to TRBJ1-6; D possibly corresponds to TRBD1 (5 bases). Germline CDR1 MGHDK, CDR2 SYGVNS. Trimming took off 2 bases at V and 11 bases at J, with 13 bases between the two ends. The CDR3 has 14 residues. The CDR3 nucleotides are TGTGCCAGCAGTGAAGGCGGGGGTTCGGCACCCCTCCACTTT. Translating it yields CASSEGGGSAPLHF.

The V call is TRBV29-1, the J call TRBJ2-7, with TRBD1 as a possible D gene (5 bases). Looked up from germline, CDR1 is SQVTM and CDR2 is ANQGSEA. Trimming took off 7 bases at V and 4 bases at J, with 17 bases between the two ends. The CDR3 totals 13 residues. The CDR3 DNA reads TGCAGCGGGGGCGGTAGGGGCGGTTACGAGCAGTACTTC. This sequence encodes CSGGGRGGYEQYF.

This clone was counted between two and nine times. J is TRBJ1-6 and V is TRBV6-1; D call uncertain. The CDR3 runs to 13 residues. The germline CDR1 and CDR2 sequences are MNHNS and SASEGT. Trimming took off 6 bases at V and 6 bases at J, with 9 bases between the two ends. The CDR3: CASRSGSNSPLHF. The CDR3 DNA reads as TGTGCCAGCAGGTCCGGGAGTAATTCACCCCTCCACTTT.

The V call is TRBV10-1, the J call TRBJ1-3; tentatively, D is TRBD1 (6 bases). The V end lost 2 bases, the J end lost 4 bases, and 9 bases lay between the germline ends. Germline V CDR1 and CDR2: WNHNN, SYGVQD (reference sequence). This CDR3 has 14 residues. Here the CDR3 DNA reads TGCGCCAGCAGTGAGGGACAGTCCGGAAACACCATATATTTT. The encoded protein is CASSEGQSGNTIYF.

J is TRBJ1-1 and V is TRBV30, with D unclear. Germline CDR1 is GTSNPN and CDR2 is SVGIG (reference sequence). Deletions cut 0 bases from V and 4 bases from J, with 12 bases between. This CDR3 has 14 residues. CDR3 region: CAWSVRGLGTEAFF. In DNA, the CDR3 is TGTGCCTGGAGTGTACGAGGTTTGGGCACTGAAGCTTTCTTT.

The V gene is TRBV18, the J gene TRBJ2-5, with no clear D. From germline, CDR1 is KGHSH and CDR2 LQKENI. The CDR3 consists of 14 residues. The V gene lost 3 bases and the J gene lost 1 base, with 9 bases spanning the gap. The DNA for the CDR3 is TGTGCCAGCTCACCCCTGGTCAGCCAAGAGACCCAGTACTTC. It yields the protein CASSPLVSQETQYF.

This clone appeared a single time. This chain connects TRBV7-9 to TRBJ2-2, with TRBD1 identical over 7 bases. The J segment lost 6 bases and the V segment lost 4 bases, leaving 8 bases of the junction unmatched. The CDR3 is 15 residues long. Germline V gene lookup returns CDR1 SEHNR and CDR2 FQNEAQ (reference sequence). CDR3 nucleotide sequence: TGTGCCAGCAGCTCAAACAGGGGCAGGGCCGGGGAGCTGTTTTTT. Its protein is CASSSNRGRAGELFF.

The chain has TRBV2 and TRBJ2-7; a possible D gene is TRBD2 (6 bases). CDR3 size: 16 residues. Germline V gene sequence: CDR1 SNHLY, CDR2 FYNNEI. The V end was cut by 0 bases, the J end by 4 bases, with 16 bases between. The CDR3 sequence: CASSEALGGIPYEQYF. CDR3 nucleotide sequence: TGTGCCAGCAGTGAAGCGCTGGGCGGGATCCCGTACGAGCAGTACTTC. The full variable domain, with the rest looked up from reference TRBV2 and TRBJ2-7, is EPEVTQTPSHQVTQMGQEVILRCVPISNHLYFYWYRQILGQKVEFLVSFYNNEISEKSEIFDDQFSVERPDGSNFTLKIRSTKLEDSAMYFCASSEALGGIPYEQYFGPGTRLTVT.

The chain joins TRBV5-1 to TRBJ2-7, with 8 bases fitting TRBD1. The V segment lost 4 bases and the J segment 0 bases; nucleotides outside the gene matches: 9. CDR3 size: 16 residues. CDR1 is SGHRS, CDR2 YFSETQ, per germline. The CDR3 region has the DNA TGCGCCAGCAGCCTCCTCGGGACAGGATCCTCCTACGAGCAGTACTTC. Its translation: CASSLLGTGSSYEQYF. The variable domain in full, completed from reference TRBV5-1 and TRBJ2-7, reads KAGVTQTPRYLIKTRGQQVTLSCSPISGHRSVSWYQQTPGQGLQFLFEYFSETQRNKGNFPGRFSGRQFSNSRSEMNVSTLELGDSALYLCASSLLGTGSSYEQYFGPGTRLTVT.

The rearrangement uses TRBV30 and TRBJ1-1, with 8 bases aligning to TRBD1. V shed 3 bases, J shed 3 bases, and the junction held 6 bases outside the gene matches. Germline loops: CDR1 GTSNPN, CDR2 SVGIG (reference sequence). The CDR3 length is 14 residues. The CDR3 DNA sequence: TGTGCCTGGAGCGGGACAGGCAGGCACACTGAAGCTTTCTTT. It specifies CAWSGTGRHTEAFF.

V and J are TRBV11-3 and TRBJ2-1; D gene uncertain. V was clipped by 5 bases and J by 8 bases, with 10 bases between them. The germline V gene has CDR1 SGHNT and CDR2 YENEEA. This CDR3 has 12 residues. The CDR3, as DNA: TGTGCCAGCAGCCTAGGGCCGTATGAGCAGTTCTTC. Translated, it gives CASSLGPYEQFF. The entire variable domain, with the rest obtained from reference TRBV11-3 and TRBJ2-1, is as follows: EAGVVQSPRYKIIEKKQPVAFWCNPISGHNTLYWYLQNLGQGPELLIRYENEEAVDDSQLPKDRFSAERLKGVDSTLKIQPAELGDSAVYLCASSLGPYEQFFGPGTRLTVL.

This clone appeared a single time. The genes are TRBV5-1 and TRBJ1-1; 9 nucleotides align to TRBD1. Trimming took 4 bases from V and 4 from J; bases not matched to a gene: 17. Germline V gene data show CDR1 as SGHRS and CDR2 as YFSETQ. The CDR3 runs to 18 residues. As DNA, the CDR3 is TGCGCCAGCAGCCCCGGGTCCCCGGGACAGGGCTGGGGCACTGAAGCTTTCTTT. Translated, it gives CASSPGSPGQGWGTEAFF.

This clone was found a few times. This chain uses TRBV6-5 with TRBJ2-5; TRBD1 agrees at 10 bases. This CDR3 is 16 amino acids long. V was clipped by 4 bases and J by 5 bases; unmatched bases: 10. Germline V lookup: CDR1 MNHEY, CDR2 SVGAGI. Here the CDR3 DNA reads TGTGCCAGCAGTTTATTCTGGGACAGGGGTTTTGAGACCCAGTACTTC. It encodes CASSLFWDRGFETQYF.